The TCR beta chain under discussion was sequenced for a study of cytomegalovirus exposure and HLA in healthy donors. The PCR ran on 60 Vbeta and 13 Jbeta primers. The repertoire was sequenced with immunoSEQ multiplex PCR; TCRdb's copy has only in-frame clones and lacks some. The sample holds around 65,000 clones; about 85% are singletons and the top ten take around 11%. Sequences were obtained from PBMCs. The clonotype was recovered from a female donor in good health and CMV-seronegative.

The CDR3 reads CASSEASGHLRGELFF. The CDR3 DNA reads TGTGCCAGCAGCGAAGCTTCGGGACACCTGCGGGGGGAGCTGTTTTTT. V is TRBV9 and J is TRBJ2-2; tentative D call: TRBD1 (6 bases). Trimming stripped 3 bases from V and 8 bases from J, with 20 bases between. This CDR3 spans 16 amino acids. Germline values: CDR1 SGDLS, CDR2 YYNGEE.